The 32 T cell receptor beta chains in this list originate from one sample, sequenced in a study of T-cell memory formation after mild COVID-19. TCRdb reprocessed the 5' RACE reads with MiXCR, giving one entry per CDR3 protein. Of roughly 510,000 distinct CDR3 sequences in the sample, roughly 17% were seen once. Sequencing was carried out using PBMCs or a T cell subset sorted from them (not recorded which). The source of these receptors is an adult woman who had mild COVID-19 (a few samples of this study predate the infection). Cell type and time point are not known.

The sample holds a few counts of this clonotype. The gene calls are TRBV18 and TRBJ2-1; TRBD2 matches 9 bases. The CDR3 contains 14 residues. Germline-derived CDR1 and CDR2 are KGHSH and LQKENI. J gave up 5 bases and V 3 bases, and 2 bases lay outside the gene matches. The CDR3 nucleotides read TGTGCCAGCTCACCGGGACTAGCAAACAATGAGCAGTTCTTC. As protein: CASSPGLANNEQFF. The complete variable domain, with remaining parts taken from reference TRBV18 and TRBJ2-1, reads NAGVMQNPRHLVRRRGQEARLRCSPMKGHSHVYWYRQLPEEGLKFMVYLQKENIIDESGMPKERFSAEFPKEGPSILRIQQVVRGDSAAYFCASSPGLANNEQFFGPGTRLTVL.

This clonotype has just a few counts. The genes are TRBV29-1 and TRBJ2-5, with D perhaps matching TRBD1 (5 bases). There are 13 residues in the CDR3. Trimming took 4 bases from V and 2 from J, leaving 11 bases between them. Per germline, CDR1 SQVTM and CDR2 ANQGSEA. This chain's CDR3 is CSVGPGLQETQYF. The CDR3 DNA reads as TGCAGCGTTGGGCCAGGGCTACAAGAGACCCAGTACTTC.

This clonotype showed up just a few times. The chain links TRBV20-1 to TRBJ2-5, with 12 positions matching TRBD2. Germline loops: CDR1 DFQATT, CDR2 SNEGSKA (reference sequence). With 3 bases clipped from V and 5 bases from J, the junction kept 4 bases outside the gene matches. The CDR3 has 14 residues. CDR3 region: CSARTSGSTETQYF. The CDR3, as DNA: TGCAGTGCTAGGACTAGCGGGAGTACGGAGACCCAGTACTTC.

V is TRBV20-1 and J is TRBJ1-2; TRBD1 matches at 8 bases. J gave up 4 bases and V 4 bases, and 5 bases lay outside the gene matches. Germline CDR1 is DFQATT and CDR2 is SNEGSKA (reference sequence). The CDR3 consists of 13 residues. The CDR3 DNA follows: TGCAGTGCTAAATCAGGGGGCGGCTATGGCTACACCTTC. This codes for CSAKSGGGYGYTF.

This clonotype was counted only a few times. The V and J genes are TRBV7-9 and TRBJ2-2; D not resolved. The CDR3 has 15 amino acids. Germline values: CDR1 SEHNR, CDR2 FQNEAQ (reference sequence). The V gene lost 1 base and the J gene lost 3 bases, with 9 bases spanning the gap. The CDR3 reads CASSLGFADTGELFF. CDR3 nucleotide sequence: TGTGCCAGCAGCTTAGGTTTTGCAGACACCGGGGAGCTGTTTTTT. The full variable domain, in which reference TRBV7-9 and TRBJ2-2 provide the parts outside the CDR3, is DTGVSQNPRHKITKRGQNVTFRCDPISEHNRLYWYRQTLGQGPEFLTYFQNEAQLEKSRLLSDRFSAERPKGSFSTLEIQRTEQGDSAMYLCASSLGFADTGELFFGEGSRLTVL.

In this sample, this clonotype turned up a few times. This chain links TRBV2 with TRBJ2-1; 8 bases match TRBD2. Unmatched junction bases numbered 19, after V lost 3 bases and J lost 9 bases. The CDR3 spans 18 residues. Germline-derived CDR1 and CDR2 are SNHLY and FYNNEI. The CDR3, as DNA: TGTGCCAGCAGTGAGCCCCTCTTAGCGGGAAGGTCAGAGACTGAGCAGTTCTTC. This gives the protein CASSEPLLAGRSETEQFF. Full variable domain (missing parts from reference TRBV2 and TRBJ2-1): EPEVTQTPSHQVTQMGQEVILRCVPISNHLYFYWYRQILGQKVEFLVSFYNNEISEKSEIFDDQFSVERPDGSNFTLKIRSTKLEDSAMYFCASSEPLLAGRSETEQFFGPGTRLTVL.

This clonotype was seen only a few times. This sequence joins TRBV6-5 and TRBJ2-2; D possibly corresponds to TRBD1 (5 bases). The V gene's germline CDR1 is MNHEY and CDR2 SVGAGI. Trimming left V 2 bases short and J 4 bases short, with 14 bases between. This CDR3 has 16 residues. CDR3 sequence (DNA): TGTGCCAGCAGTTACGGGGCAGGGCCGGGCACCGGGGAGCTGTTTTTT. Its translation: CASSYGAGPGTGELFF.

This clonotype occurred a few times. The CDR3 spells CASSQFNSKTSYYSNQPQHF. The CDR3 coding sequence is TGCGCCAGCAGCCAATTCAACAGCAAAACTTCCTATTATAGCAATCAGCCCCAGCATTTT. This rearrangement joins TRBV4-1 to TRBJ1-5, with no clear D. V was pared by 2 bases and J by 0 bases, with 23 bases between. This CDR3 has 20 residues. Germline CDR1 and CDR2: MGHRA and YSYEKL.

This clonotype has only a few counts. The V gene is TRBV29-1, the J gene TRBJ2-1; 11 positions agree with TRBD2. V shed 7 bases, J shed 7 bases, and the junction held 6 bases outside the gene matches. This CDR3 contains 13 residues. Germline V gives CDR1 SQVTM, CDR2 ANQGSEA. For the CDR3, the DNA is TGCAGCGCCGGGACTAGCGGAACAAATGAGCAGTTCTTC. Translation: CSAGTSGTNEQFF.

This clonotype was seen a handful of times. The rearrangement links TRBV11-2 to TRBJ2-7, with TRBD2 matching 13 bases. The length of the CDR3 is 15 residues. V shed 5 bases and J 6 bases; nucleotides not matched to a gene: 7. CDR1 is SGHAT and CDR2 is FQNNGV in the germline V gene. The CDR3, as DNA: TGTGCCAGCAGCCCGGGGGGACTAGCGGGACCCGAGCAGTACTTC. Protein sequence: CASSPGGLAGPEQYF.

The gene calls are TRBV19 and TRBJ1-1; D unresolved. CDR1 and CDR2 from the germline V gene are LNHDA and SQIVND (reference sequence). Trimming took off 9 bases at V and 0 bases at J, with 14 bases between the two ends. This CDR3 is 14 amino acids long. This chain's CDR3 is CASTLDGLNTEAFF. CDR3 DNA: TGTGCCAGCACCCTAGACGGCCTGAACACTGAAGCTTTCTTT.

The V gene is TRBV30, the J gene TRBJ2-3; weak D call: TRBD2 (5 bases). V lost 5 bases and J lost 1, with 22 bases in between. Looked up from germline, CDR1 is GTSNPN and CDR2 is SVGIG (reference sequence). This CDR3 spans 17 amino acids. The CDR3 nucleotides are TGTGCCTGGGGAGCCAAGCCGACTACTTCGGGCACAGATACGCAGTATTTT. This sequence encodes CAWGAKPTTSGTDTQYF.

V is TRBV6-2 or TRBV6-3 and J is TRBJ1-1; maybe TRBD1 (5 bases). Germline lookup yields CDR1 MNHEY and CDR2 SVGEGT. V lost 2 bases and J 4 bases, leaving 11 bases between the germline ends. The CDR3 loop spans 14 amino acids. The DNA for the CDR3 is TGTGCCAGCAGTTACGCGGGGGGAGGCACTGAAGCTTTCTTT. Translated: CASSYAGGGTEAFF.

The chain links TRBV5-1 to TRBJ1-4; TRBD1 is a possible D gene (5 bases). The germline V and J ends were trimmed by 5 bases and 7 bases, with 18 bases remaining between them. This CDR3 comprises 15 residues. From germline, CDR1 is SGHRS and CDR2 YFSETQ. The chain's CDR3 is CASRPLATVGEKLFF. In DNA form, the CDR3 reads TGCGCCAGCAGGCCTCTTGCGACAGTCGGTGAAAAACTGTTTTTT.

This clonotype came up a few times. The chain recombines TRBV12-3 or TRBV12-4 with TRBJ2-1, with 11 positions matching TRBD2. V gave up 1 base and J gave up 4 bases; unmatched junction bases: 6. This CDR3 spans 17 amino acids. CDR3 nucleotide sequence: TGTGCCAGCAGTTTAGAGATAGCGGGGGGGCGGTACAATGAGCAGTTCTTC. Amino acid sequence: CASSLEIAGGRYNEQFF.

Ten or more counts support this clonotype. The J gene is TRBJ2-1, the V gene TRBV5-4, with D perhaps TRBD1 or TRBD2 (7 bases each). The CDR3 runs 13 residues. The V and J ends lost 6 bases and 9 bases respectively, with 16 bases between them. Per the germline V gene, CDR1 is SGHNT and CDR2 is YYREEE (reference sequence). CDR3 in DNA: TGTGCCAGCACCCAGGGGGGGGCCGGTGAGCAGTTCTTC. Residues: CASTQGGAGEQFF. The full variable domain, in which reference TRBV5-4 and TRBJ2-1 provide the parts outside the CDR3, is ETGVTQSPTHLIKTRGQQVTLRCSSQSGHNTVSWYQQALGQGPQFIFQYYREEENGRGNFPPRFSGLQFPNYSSELNVNALELDDSALYLCASTQGGAGEQFFGPGTRLTVL.

The J gene is TRBJ2-7, the V gene TRBV27; the D gene is possibly TRBD1 (6 bases). Germline V lookup: CDR1 MNHEY, CDR2 SMNVEV (reference sequence). Trimming took 3 bases from V and 4 from J, leaving 10 bases between them. The CDR3 spans 13 residues. The CDR3 loop is CASSFSDRYEQYF. CDR3 nucleotides: TGTGCCAGCAGTTTCTCCGACAGGTACGAGCAGTACTTC.

This clonotype has more than one count but fewer than ten. The chain has TRBV12-3 or TRBV12-4 and TRBJ2-7, with 10 bases fitting TRBD1. CDR3 size: 14 residues. J gave up 2 bases and V 7 bases, and 5 bases lay outside the gene matches. The CDR3 sequence is CASKPGQGPYEQYF. The CDR3, as DNA: TGTGCCAGCAAGCCGGGACAGGGGCCCTACGAGCAGTACTTC.

Only a few counts were recorded for this clonotype. The rearrangement uses TRBV5-6 and TRBJ1-5, with D maybe TRBD1 (5 bases). V was pared by 2 bases and J by 2 bases, with 11 bases between. Germline V gene sequence: CDR1 SGHDT, CDR2 YYEEEE. The CDR3 runs to 15 residues. CDR3 in DNA: TGTGCCAGCAGCTTCGGGGCGCGGGGCAATCAGCCCCAGCATTTT. Its translation: CASSFGARGNQPQHF.

This clonotype has just a few counts. V usage is TRBV29-1 and J usage is TRBJ1-1; tentatively, D is TRBD1 (6 bases). The CDR3 totals 15 residues. Germline assignment: CDR1 SQVTM and CDR2 ANQGSEA. Trimming stripped 6 bases from V and 4 bases from J, with 21 bases between. The chain's CDR3 is CSVVPPPGAGTEAFF. DNA for the CDR3: TGCAGCGTCGTCCCCCCCCCAGGGGCCGGCACTGAAGCTTTCTTT.

In its sample, this clonotype was seen a few times. J is TRBJ1-1 and V is TRBV4-3; no clear D gene. Trimming took off 1 base at V and 1 base at J, with 28 bases between the two ends. The germline CDR1 and CDR2 sequences are LGHNA and YSLEER. The CDR3 spans 21 residues. CDR3 coding DNA: TGCGCCAGCAGCCAAGTGGTTGGTAAGGGTGGATTAGATTATTCGAACACTGAAGCTTTCTTT. Translating gives CASSQVVGKGGLDYSNTEAFF.

This chain connects TRBV18 to TRBJ1-1; D possibly corresponds to TRBD1 (5 bases). V was trimmed by 3 bases and J by 12 bases, leaving 23 bases between them. The germline CDR1 and CDR2 sequences are KGHSH and LQKENI. This CDR3 has 15 amino acids. The DNA of the CDR3 is TGTGCCAGCTCACCCCAGGCCGGTGGGGCGAACTCCCCTTTCTTT. This codes for CASSPQAGGANSPFF.

The chain has TRBV5-1 and TRBJ2-7, with D hard to call. The length of the CDR3 is 12 residues. Trimming took off 0 bases at V and 7 bases at J, with 8 bases between the two ends. Germline CDR1 and CDR2: SGHRS and YFSETQ. The CDR3 DNA reads as TGCGCCAGCAGCTTGGGGTCGAGGGAGCAGTACTTC. Its translation: CASSLGSREQYF.

The chain links TRBV25-1 to TRBJ2-1, with 9 bases identical to TRBD1. Trimming took 4 bases from V and 8 from J; bases not matched to a gene: 18. CDR1 is MGHDK, CDR2 SYGVNS, per germline. The CDR3 runs 18 residues. The CDR3 coding sequence is TGTGCCAGCAGTGGGGAGTCCCCCGGGACAGGGTACTTCGATGAGCAGTTCTTC. Its protein product is CASSGESPGTGYFDEQFF.

This clonotype was seen a handful of times. The chain couples TRBV10-3 to TRBJ2-7; TRBD2 matches at 9 bases. Trimming cost V 6 bases and J 4 bases; bases outside gene matches: 13. Germline V gene lookup returns CDR1 ENHRY and CDR2 SYGVKD. The CDR3 has 16 residues. The CDR3 reads CAISLSGWTSVYEQYF. CDR3 coding DNA: TGTGCCATCAGCCTATCGGGATGGACTAGCGTATACGAGCAGTACTTC.

V and J are TRBV13 and TRBJ2-3; D remains unclear. There are 16 residues in the CDR3. The ends were cut back, 5 bases at V and 5 bases at J, with 20 bases in the middle. The V gene's germline CDR1 is PRHDT and CDR2 FYEKMQ (reference sequence). The CDR3 bases are TGTGCCAGCAGCCCAGTAGGCCCCTACGGCGGAGATACGCAGTATTTT. As protein: CASSPVGPYGGDTQYF.

This clonotype was observed a handful of times. The chain joins TRBV7-9 to TRBJ1-2; 7 bases align to TRBD1. The CDR3 totals 14 residues. With 6 bases clipped from V and 0 bases from J, the junction kept 4 bases outside the gene matches. CDR1 is SEHNR, CDR2 FQNEAQ, per germline (reference sequence). The CDR3 sequence: CASRGDSSNYGYTF. The CDR3 nucleotides are TGTGCCAGCAGGGGGGACAGCTCTAACTATGGCTACACCTTC.

This clonotype occurred a few times. The CDR3 spells CSAREVDRGGETQYF. The CDR3 DNA sequence: TGCAGTGCTAGAGAGGTAGACAGGGGAGGAGAGACCCAGTACTTC. This chain links TRBV20-1 with TRBJ2-5, with 8 bases aligning to TRBD1. The CDR3 length is 15 residues. Germline lookup yields CDR1 DFQATT and CDR2 SNEGSKA (reference sequence). V lost 0 bases to trimming and J lost 4 bases; unmatched junction nucleotides: 7.

The sample holds a few counts of this clonotype. The chain uses TRBV7-6 and TRBJ1-5; D not resolved. This CDR3 spans 16 amino acids. V was shortened by 1 base and J by 0 bases, with 10 bases between the two germline ends. Germline assignment: CDR1 SGHVS and CDR2 FNYEAQ. The CDR3 DNA reads as TGTGCCAGCAGCTTAGGGCCGCCGAATAGCAATCAGCCCCAGCATTTT. Its translation is CASSLGPPNSNQPQHF.

The chain has TRBV6-6 and TRBJ2-7; D gene unclear. The germline V gene encodes CDR1 MNHNY and CDR2 SVGAGI (reference sequence). This CDR3 has 12 amino acids. V lost 5 bases, J lost 2 bases, and 7 bases lay in between. The CDR3 protein is CASSRQTYEQYF. The CDR3 bases are TGTGCCAGCAGTCGCCAGACCTACGAGCAGTACTTC.

This chain uses TRBV12-3 or TRBV12-4 with TRBJ2-7; D might be TRBD2 (7 bases). V lost 3 bases to trimming and J lost 6 bases, with 21 bases between them. The CDR3 runs to 16 residues. The CDR3 nucleotides read TGTGCCAGCAGTTTCTCTCGTTCAGGAGGGGGGGCCGAGCAGTACTTC. It specifies CASSFSRSGGGAEQYF.

This rearrangement joins TRBV11-2 to TRBJ2-1, with D perhaps TRBD2 (7 bases). The CDR3 runs 17 residues. Germline-derived CDR1 and CDR2 are SGHAT and FQNNGV. V lost 6 bases, J lost 1 base, and 19 bases lay in between. This chain's CDR3 is CASRKGGGARSYNEQFF. CDR3 nucleotides: TGTGCCAGCAGGAAGGGTGGGGGGGCCCGTTCCTACAATGAGCAGTTCTTC.